The 10 T cell receptor beta chains presented below share a single source sample, sequenced in a study of radiation and T cells in renal cell carcinoma. The sample's time point: baseline pretreatment blood. Treatment of the sample: 15 Gy SBRT to primary tumor, nephrectomy 4 weeks later. Using immunoSEQ multiplex PCR, the repertoire was profiled, and TCRdb retains in-frame clones only, with some absent. The sample contains about 91,000 clones, about 79% of which appear only once. The sample in question was blood, obtained from a patient whose treatment included radiotherapy and nephrectomy. These TCRs come from a man in his 60s with renal cell carcinoma.

Details on this clone: At one of its ends the junction is not consistent with the germline gene, which may arise from a read error. The genes are TRBV9 and TRBJ1-1; D gene ambiguous. The CDR3 sequence is 14 residues long. CDR1 and CDR2 from the germline V gene are SGDLS and YYNGEE. CDR3 sequence: CASSVGPMNTEAFF. CDR3 bases: TGTGCCAGCAGTGTAGGGCCCATGAACACTGAAGCTTTCTTT.

The V call is TRBV19, the J call TRBJ2-4, with no clear D. Germline V gene sequence: CDR1 LNHDA, CDR2 SQIVND (reference sequence). There are 14 residues in the CDR3. V dropped 3 bases and J dropped 0 bases, with 6 bases sitting between them. Written as DNA, the CDR3 is TGTGCCAGTAGTATGGGGTTAGCCAAAAACATTCAGTACTTC. It codes for CASSMGLAKNIQYF.

V usage is TRBV10-1 and J usage is TRBJ2-3, with 7 bases that match TRBD2. V shed 3 bases and J 2 bases; nucleotides not matched to a gene: 11. CDR1 is WNHNN and CDR2 is SYGVQD in the germline V gene (reference sequence). This CDR3 contains 17 residues. CDR3 amino acids: CASSDGGSGAVTDTQYF. CDR3 in DNA: TGCGCCAGCAGTGACGGCGGGAGCGGTGCCGTCACAGATACGCAGTATTTT.

Only a few counts were recorded for this clone. The V and J genes are TRBV5-4 and TRBJ2-7, with 7 bases that match TRBD1. The V gene end was trimmed by 3 bases and the J gene end by 7 bases; junction bases not matched to a gene: 7. This CDR3 region has 13 residues. Germline assignment: CDR1 SGHNT and CDR2 YYREEE (reference sequence). The CDR3 DNA reads TGTGCCAGCAGCTCCAGGGGGATGGGAGAGCAGTACTTC. As protein: CASSSRGMGEQYF.

This clone was observed once. J is TRBJ2-1 and V is TRBV6-6; no firm D call. The CDR3 sequence is 14 residues long. Germline CDR1 is MNHNY and CDR2 is SVGAGI (reference sequence). V lost 0 bases and J 4 bases, leaving 7 bases between the germline ends. The CDR3 loop reads CASSYSIDYNEQFF. In nucleotides, the CDR3 is TGTGCCAGCAGTTACTCGATTGATTACAATGAGCAGTTCTTC.

The chain uses TRBV13 and TRBJ2-1, with unresolved D. The germline gives CDR1 PRHDT, CDR2 FYEKMQ (reference sequence). There are 12 residues in the CDR3. Trimming removed 1 base from V and 7 bases from J, with 5 bases in between. The CDR3 DNA sequence: TGTGCCAGCAGCTTAGCCGTAAATGAGCAGTTCTTC. Translation gives CASSLAVNEQFF.

The rearrangement joins TRBV2 to TRBJ1-2; D is ambiguous. Trimming pared 3 bases from V and 6 bases from J, leaving 8 bases between. The CDR3 sequence is 12 residues long. CDR1 is SNHLY and CDR2 is FYNNEI in the germline V gene. The CDR3 is CASSDPFNGYTF. CDR3 in DNA: TGTGCCAGCAGTGACCCTTTTAATGGCTACACCTTC.

The chain joins TRBV7-2 to TRBJ1-2, with 8 bases fitting TRBD1. CDR1 SGHTA and CDR2 FQGNSA come from the germline V gene. The CDR3 consists of 13 residues. Germline trimming cut 5 bases from V and 8 bases from J; bases unmatched to any gene: 7. Written as DNA, the CDR3 is TGTGCCAGCAGCCCGACAGGGGAAGGCGGCTACACCTTC. Protein: CASSPTGEGGYTF.

The chain carries TRBV6-6 and TRBJ1-4; D remains ambiguous. CDR1 MNHNY and CDR2 SVGAGI come from the germline V gene (reference sequence). The length of the CDR3 is 11 residues. V lost 5 bases and J 8 bases, leaving 6 bases between the germline ends. This CDR3 reads CASSDEEKLFF. CDR3 nucleotide sequence: TGTGCCAGCAGTGACGAAGAAAAACTGTTTTTT.

J is TRBJ2-7 and V is TRBV19, with TRBD2 matching 8 bases. J was trimmed by 6 bases and V by 5 bases; bases with no gene match: 9. Per germline, CDR1 LNHDA and CDR2 SQIVND (reference sequence). The CDR3 length is 14 residues. The CDR3 loop reads CASSVRTSISEQYF. The CDR3 DNA reads as TGTGCCAGTAGTGTCCGGACTAGCATAAGCGAGCAGTACTTC.